These T cell receptor beta chains were read from a single sample in a study of T cell changes during pregnancy in multiple sclerosis. Sequencing used immunoSEQ multiplex PCR; TCRdb keeps in-frame clones, though not all of them. Among 40,000 to 45,000 clones, 89% were seen once, and the ten largest hold about 1.2%. This specimen consisted of CD4+ T cells from peripheral blood mononuclear cells, obtained in the first trimester of pregnancy. The receptors originated from a female donor with multiple sclerosis, enrolled in a pregnancy study. The CDR3 runs from the conserved cysteine through the conserved F or W. The D gene is left open where the match is weak. Size tells how often a clone was seen (once, few, many) or the class of an expanded clone, and some rows leave it out.

-,TRBV12-5,TRBJ2-7,-,CASGFVLPTETIRGEQYF,TGTGCTAGTGGTTTCGTCCTCCCGACGGAGACCATCCGGGGCGAGCAGTACTTC
-,TRBV6-1,TRBJ1-2,-,CASSEALGAYGYTF,TGTGCCAGCAGTGAAGCTCTGGGGGCGTACGGCTACACCTTC
-,TRBV5-6,TRBJ2-1,TRBD2,CASSLLRLAGEFGYNEQFF,TGTGCCAGCAGCTTGTTGCGGCTAGCGGGAGAGTTCGGCTACAATGAGCAGTTCTTC
-,TRBV5-1,TRBJ2-7,-,CASSPAGSPSYEQYF,TGCGCCAGCAGCCCGGCGGGTTCTCCTTCCTACGAGCAGTACTTC
-,TRBV10-1,TRBJ2-1,TRBD1,CASSDLGTGGYNEQFF,TGCGCCAGCAGTGACCTCGGGACAGGGGGCTACAATGAGCAGTTCTTC
-,TRBV19,TRBJ2-1,TRBD1,CASSPGGQRRSNEQFF,TGTGCCAGTAGTCCAGGGGGACAGAGGAGGAGCAATGAGCAGTTCTTC
-,TRBV6-5,TRBJ1-2,-,CASGKTANYGYTF,TGTGCCAGCGGGAAGACAGCTAACTATGGCTACACCTTC
-,TRBV28,TRBJ1-2,TRBD1,CASTHPYTGTGGRRGYGYTF,TGTGCCAGCACTCACCCCTATACCGGGACAGGGGGCCGGAGGGGCTATGGCTACACCTTC
medium-sized,TRBV11-3,TRBJ2-2,TRBD1,CASRPGQGDTGELFF,TGTGCCAGCAGGCCTGGACAGGGGGACACCGGGGAGCTGTTTTTT
few,TRBV7-3,TRBJ1-1,-,CASSLSQNTEAFF,TGTGCCAGCAGCTTATCCCAGAACACTGAAGCTTTCTTT
-,TRBV4-3,TRBJ2-4,-,CASSQDQGGSKNIQYF,TGCGCCAGCAGCCAAGATCAAGGGGGTTCCAAAAACATTCAGTACTTC
few,TRBV7-9,TRBJ2-7,-,CASSLGQSSYEQYF,TGTGCCAGCAGCTTGGGACAAAGCTCCTACGAGCAGTACTTC
few,TRBV6-5,TRBJ1-1,-,CASTEQGRTEAFF,TGTGCCAGCACCGAACAGGGACGGACTGAAGCTTTCTTT
-,TRBV5-1,TRBJ2-5,-,CASSSGTAQETQYF,TGCGCCAGCAGCTCGGGGACTGCCCAAGAGACCCAGTACTTC
-,TRBV5-1,TRBJ1-3,TRBD1,CASSERPRGREDTIYF,TGCGCCAGCAGCGAACGACCCAGGGGGCGCGAGGACACCATATATTTT
-,TRBV28,TRBJ2-7,-,CASSLGRRSYEQYF,TGTGCCAGCAGTTTAGGGCGTAGGTCCTACGAGCAGTACTTC
-,TRBV9,TRBJ2-5,TRBD1,CASSLSGTGGDTQYF,TGTGCCAGCAGCCTCTCAGGGACAGGGGGAGACACCCAGTACTTC
once,TRBV6-4,TRBJ2-1,TRBD2,CASRREGGDNEQFF,TGTGCCAGTAGGCGGGAGGGCGGTGACAATGAGCAGTTCTTC
once,TRBV30,TRBJ1-3,-,CAWSEGMVGNTIYF,TGTGCCTGGAGTGAGGGGATGGTAGGAAACACCATATATTTT
-,TRBV7-2,TRBJ2-7,TRBD1,CASSLYRTGFYEQYF,TGTGCCAGCAGCTTATACAGGACAGGGTTCTACGAGCAGTACTTC
-,TRBV18,TRBJ2-7,-,CASSRGLSEQYF,TGTGCCAGCTCACGGGGACTCTCCGAGCAGTACTTC
-,TRBV2,TRBJ1-1,-,CASRLQGMNTEAFF,TGTGCCAGCAGGTTACAGGGTATGAACACTGAAGCTTTCTTT
-,TRBV9,TRBJ2-1,-,CASSAHRVGEQFF,TGTGCCAGCAGCGCGCACAGGGTGGGTGAGCAGTTCTTC
-,TRBV19,TRBJ1-1,TRBD1,CASSTGVTEAFF,TGTGCCAGTAGCACAGGGGTCACTGAAGCTTTCTTT
-,TRBV9,TRBJ2-5,-,CASSEPGTFQETQYF,TGTGCCAGCAGTGAACCCGGGACTTTCCAAGAGACCCAGTACTTC
once,TRBV28,TRBJ1-3,-,CASTSAGAGNTIYF,TGTGCCAGCACCTCGGCAGGGGCTGGAAACACCATATATTTT
-,TRBV4-1,TRBJ2-1,TRBD1,CASSPGTADEQFF,TGCGCCAGCAGCCCCGGGACAGCCGATGAGCAGTTCTTC
-,TRBV5-4,TRBJ2-3,TRBD2,CASSRGLGTDTQYF,TGTGCCAGCAGTCGTGGACTAGGCACAGATACGCAGTATTTT
once,TRBV30,TRBJ1-6,TRBD1,CAWDRVGSPLHF,TGTGCCTGGGACAGGGTCGGATCACCCCTCCACTTT